This TCR beta chain was documented in a study of T cells in Graves' hyperthyroidism and ophthalmopathy. General study findings and limits: A model of 13 V-J pairs discriminated ophthalmopathy from stable hyperthyroidism. The model anticipated ophthalmopathy a median approximately six months pre-onset.

In the ophthalmopathy cohort, Clinical Activity Score was at least 3, NOSPECS grade at least 4, and duration under 3 months. The authors obtained PBMCs from more than 9.5 ml of fresh peripheral blood. CDR3 length: 15 residues. Trimming removed 0 bases at V and 2 bases at J, with 11 bases between. Germline V gives CDR1 SGHRS, CDR2 YFSETQ. There are a few counts of this clonotype. Its specificity is not known. TCR beta CDR3 regions were amplified from RNA transcripts. During a first-round RT-PCR of the TCR CDR3, the HTBI primer set was used. TCRdb re-called the multiplex PCR reads through MiXCR, storing one row per CDR3 protein. The sample holds about 610,000 distinct CDR3 sequences, 14% to 15% seen once.

The chain combines TRBV5-1 with TRBJ1-1; D remains ambiguous. Input material: blood. The TCR sequence derives from a woman aged 40 to 50 with Graves' ophthalmopathy. CDR3 in amino acids: CASSLGRVINTEAFF. CDR3 DNA sequence: TGCGCCAGCAGCTTGGGCCGGGTTATCAACACTGAAGCTTTCTTT.